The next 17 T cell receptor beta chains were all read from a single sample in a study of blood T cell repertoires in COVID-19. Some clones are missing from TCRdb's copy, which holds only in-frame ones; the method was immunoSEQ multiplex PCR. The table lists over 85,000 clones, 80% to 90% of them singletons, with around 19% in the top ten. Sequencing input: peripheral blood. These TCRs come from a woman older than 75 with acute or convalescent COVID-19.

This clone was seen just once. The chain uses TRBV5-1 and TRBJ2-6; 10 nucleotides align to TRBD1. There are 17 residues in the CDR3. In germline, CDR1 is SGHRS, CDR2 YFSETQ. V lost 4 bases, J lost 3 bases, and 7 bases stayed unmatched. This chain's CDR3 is CASSNGDRGFGANVLTF. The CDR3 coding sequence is TGCGCCAGCAGCAACGGGGACAGGGGATTTGGGGCCAACGTCCTGACTTTC.

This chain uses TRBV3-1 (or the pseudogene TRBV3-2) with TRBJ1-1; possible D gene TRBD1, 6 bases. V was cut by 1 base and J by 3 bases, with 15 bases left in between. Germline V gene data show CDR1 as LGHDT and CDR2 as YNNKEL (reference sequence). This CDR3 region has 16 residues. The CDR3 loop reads CASSQAIAGGHTEAFF. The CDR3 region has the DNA TGTGCCAGCAGCCAAGCCATCGCCGGGGGGCACACTGAAGCTTTCTTT.

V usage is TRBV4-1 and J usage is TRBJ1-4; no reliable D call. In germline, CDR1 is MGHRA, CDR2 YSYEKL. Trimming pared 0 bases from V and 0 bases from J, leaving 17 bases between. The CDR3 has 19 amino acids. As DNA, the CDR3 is TGCGCCAGCAGCCAAGATCCGCGGGTTTTCGCCGCAACTAATGAAAAACTGTTTTTT. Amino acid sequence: CASSQDPRVFAATNEKLFF.

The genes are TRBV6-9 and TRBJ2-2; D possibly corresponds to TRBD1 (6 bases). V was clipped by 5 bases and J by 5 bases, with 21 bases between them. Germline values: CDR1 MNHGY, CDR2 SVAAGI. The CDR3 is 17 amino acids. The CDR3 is CASSTRLRGARTGELFF. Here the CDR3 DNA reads TGTGCCAGCAGTACTAGACTCAGGGGAGCACGGACCGGGGAGCTGTTTTTT.

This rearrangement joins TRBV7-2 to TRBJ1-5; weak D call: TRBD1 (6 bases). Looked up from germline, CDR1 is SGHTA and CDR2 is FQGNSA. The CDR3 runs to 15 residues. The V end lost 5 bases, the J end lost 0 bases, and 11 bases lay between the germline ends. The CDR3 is CASSQQGHSNQPQHF. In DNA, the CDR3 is TGTGCCAGCAGCCAACAGGGACATAGCAATCAGCCCCAGCATTTT.

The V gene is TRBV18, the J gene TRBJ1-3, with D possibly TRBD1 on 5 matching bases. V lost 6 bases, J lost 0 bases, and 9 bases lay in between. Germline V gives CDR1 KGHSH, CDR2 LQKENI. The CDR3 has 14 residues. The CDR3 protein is CASSTDISGNTIYF. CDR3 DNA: TGTGCCAGCTCCACGGACATCTCTGGAAACACCATATATTTT.

In nucleotides, the CDR3 is TGCGCCAGCAGCCCCCCGACAGATAGCAATCAGCCCCAGCATTTT. This encodes CASSPPTDSNQPQHF. The V call is TRBV4-1, the J call TRBJ1-5, with D perhaps matching TRBD1 (5 bases). The CDR3 runs 15 residues. The germline V gene encodes CDR1 MGHRA and CDR2 YSYEKL. With 4 bases removed from V and 0 bases from J, the gap between germline ends came to 10 bases.

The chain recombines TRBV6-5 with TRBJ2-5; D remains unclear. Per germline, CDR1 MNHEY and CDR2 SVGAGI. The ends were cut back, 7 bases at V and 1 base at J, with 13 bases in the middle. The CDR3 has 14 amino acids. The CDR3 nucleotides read TGTGCCAGCAACCTACAGATTATCCAAGAGACCCAGTACTTC. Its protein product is CASNLQIIQETQYF.

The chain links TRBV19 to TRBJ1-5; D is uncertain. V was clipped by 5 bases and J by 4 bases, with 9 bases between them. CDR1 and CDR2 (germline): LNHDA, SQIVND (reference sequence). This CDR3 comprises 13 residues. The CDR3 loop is CASSYLQNQPQHF. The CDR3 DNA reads TGTGCCAGTAGTTATTTACAGAATCAGCCCCAGCATTTT.

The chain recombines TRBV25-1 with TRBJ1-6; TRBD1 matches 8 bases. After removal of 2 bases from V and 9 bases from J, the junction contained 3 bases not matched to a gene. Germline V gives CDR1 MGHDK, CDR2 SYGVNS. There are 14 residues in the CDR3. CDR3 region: CASSEPGQGSPLHF. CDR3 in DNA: TGTGCCAGCAGTGAACCCGGACAGGGTTCACCCCTCCACTTT.

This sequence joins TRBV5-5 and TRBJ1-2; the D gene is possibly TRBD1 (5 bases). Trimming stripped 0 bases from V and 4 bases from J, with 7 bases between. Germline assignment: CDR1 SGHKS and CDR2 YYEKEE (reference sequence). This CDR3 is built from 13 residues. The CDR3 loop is CASSLAQVYGYTF. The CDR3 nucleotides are TGTGCCAGCAGCTTGGCACAGGTCTATGGCTACACCTTC.

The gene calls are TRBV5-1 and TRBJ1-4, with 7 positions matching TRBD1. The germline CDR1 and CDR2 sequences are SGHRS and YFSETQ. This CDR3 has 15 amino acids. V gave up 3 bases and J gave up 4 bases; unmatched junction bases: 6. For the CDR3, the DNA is TGCGCCAGCAGCTATGGGACAGCCGTTAATGAAAAACTGTTTTTT. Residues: CASSYGTAVNEKLFF.

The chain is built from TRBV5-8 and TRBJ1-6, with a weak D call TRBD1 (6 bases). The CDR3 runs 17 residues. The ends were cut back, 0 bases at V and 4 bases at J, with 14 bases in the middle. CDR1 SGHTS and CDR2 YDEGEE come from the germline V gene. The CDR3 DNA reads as TGTGCCAGCAGCTTGGGACGGACAGTGGTGTATAATTCACCCCTCCACTTT. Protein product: CASSLGRTVVYNSPLHF.

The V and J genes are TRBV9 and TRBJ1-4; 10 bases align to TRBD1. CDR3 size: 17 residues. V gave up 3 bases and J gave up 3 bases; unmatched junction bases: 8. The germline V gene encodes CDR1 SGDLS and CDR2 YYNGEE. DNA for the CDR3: TGTGCCAGCAGCGCCTCCCGGGACAGGGGACCTAATGAAAAACTGTTTTTT. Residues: CASSASRDRGPNEKLFF. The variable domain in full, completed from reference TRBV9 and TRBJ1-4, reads DSGVTQTPKHLITATGQRVTLRCSPRSGDLSVYWYQQSLDQGLQFLIQYYNGEERAKGNILERFSAQQFPDLHSELNLSSLELGDSALYFCASSASRDRGPNEKLFFGSGTQLSVL.

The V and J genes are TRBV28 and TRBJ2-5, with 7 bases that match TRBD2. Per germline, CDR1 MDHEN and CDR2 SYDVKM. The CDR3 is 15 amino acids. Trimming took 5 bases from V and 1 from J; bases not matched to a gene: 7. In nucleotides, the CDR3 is TGTGCCAGCAGTCCGCGGGGGACTCTCCAAGAGACCCAGTACTTC. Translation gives CASSPRGTLQETQYF.

The CDR3 region is CARSSRAYEQYF. CDR3 coding DNA: TGTGCCAGAAGCAGTCGGGCCTACGAGCAGTACTTC. V is TRBV5-3 and J is TRBJ2-7, with D unclear. TRBV5-3 is sorted into the ORF group, with uncertain function. The germline V and J ends were trimmed by 4 bases and 2 bases, with 7 bases remaining between them. The CDR3 is 12 amino acids.

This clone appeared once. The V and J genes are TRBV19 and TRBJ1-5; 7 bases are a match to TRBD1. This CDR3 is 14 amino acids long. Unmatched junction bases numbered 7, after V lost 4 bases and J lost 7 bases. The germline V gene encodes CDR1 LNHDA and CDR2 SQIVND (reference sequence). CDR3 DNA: TGTGCCAGTAGTACACGACAGGGCGGACAGCCCCAGCATTTT. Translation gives CASSTRQGGQPQHF.